The next 22 T cell receptor beta chains were all read from a single sample in a study of siplizumab effects on memory and regulatory T cells. Only in-frame clones appear in the TCRdb table, and some are missing; sequencing was by immunoSEQ multiplex PCR. The top ten clones hold 0.6% to 0.8% of a sample with more than 85,000 clones, around 90% of them seen once. The specimen sequenced was Tregs sorted from blood. These receptors were collected from a human donor in good health.

This rearrangement joins TRBV5-1 to TRBJ1-2; 12 nucleotides match TRBD1. The germline gives CDR1 SGHRS, CDR2 YFSETQ. Unmatched junction bases numbered 11, after V lost 4 bases and J lost 4 bases. The CDR3 is made up of 17 amino acids. The CDR3 loop is CASSNAGTGGRGYGYTF. CDR3 coding DNA: TGCGCCAGCAGCAATGCCGGGACAGGGGGCCGGGGCTATGGCTACACCTTC.

The chain employs TRBV27 and TRBJ1-1; a weak D match, TRBD1 (5 bases). Germline V gene lookup returns CDR1 MNHEY and CDR2 SMNVEV (reference sequence). There are 14 residues in the CDR3. The V end lost 2 bases, the J end lost 5 bases, and 12 bases lay between the germline ends. The CDR3 protein is CASSLGRARTEAFF. CDR3 coding DNA: TGTGCCAGCAGTTTAGGCAGGGCCCGGACTGAAGCTTTCTTT.

The count of this clone is one. The chain recombines TRBV20-1 with TRBJ2-3, with D hard to call. CDR1 and CDR2 (germline): DFQATT, SNEGSKA (reference sequence). The CDR3 length is 11 residues. V was pared by 3 bases and J by 1 base, with 2 bases between. CDR3 coding DNA: TGCAGTGCTAGTGGCACAGATACGCAGTATTTT. The encoded protein is CSASGTDTQYF.

This clone has a single count. V is TRBV30 and J is TRBJ2-3; D is possibly TRBD1 (5 bases). CDR1 is GTSNPN, CDR2 SVGIG, per germline (reference sequence). The V gene lost 2 bases and the J gene lost 5 bases, with 8 bases spanning the gap. This CDR3 has 12 residues. DNA for the CDR3: TGTGCCTGGAGTAGTAGGGGAGATACGCAGTATTTT. It translates to CAWSSRGDTQYF.

This chain uses TRBV7-9 with TRBJ2-5; no reliable D call. The V gene's germline CDR1 is SEHNR and CDR2 FQNEAQ (reference sequence). The CDR3 loop spans 14 amino acids. V gave up 2 bases and J gave up 5 bases, with 12 bases separating them. CDR3 protein: CASSLTDSSETQYF. In DNA, the CDR3 is TGTGCCAGCAGCTTAACAGATTCGTCGGAGACCCAGTACTTC.

The V call is TRBV5-4, the J call TRBJ2-3; D ambiguous. The CDR3 has 14 residues. V gave up 1 base and J gave up 2 bases, with 8 bases separating them. Germline V CDR1 and CDR2: SGHNT, YYREEE (reference sequence). CDR3 amino acids: CASSLSALTDTQYF. For the CDR3, the DNA is TGTGCCAGCAGCTTGAGTGCGCTCACAGATACGCAGTATTTT.

The rearrangement uses TRBV5-1 and TRBJ2-7, with a tentative D call TRBD1 (5 bases). V was pared by 4 bases and J by 0 bases, with 11 bases between. This CDR3 has 14 residues. Looked up from germline, CDR1 is SGHRS and CDR2 is YFSETQ. CDR3 sequence reads: CASSLDITSYEQYF. CDR3 nucleotides: TGCGCCAGCAGCCTGGACATTACCTCCTACGAGCAGTACTTC.

This clone has a handful of counts. The rearrangement joins TRBV20-1 to TRBJ1-1; D not certain. This CDR3 region has 11 residues. Between the trimmed V and J ends, which lost 3 bases and 2 bases, there was a span of 4 bases. Germline lookup yields CDR1 DFQATT and CDR2 SNEGSKA (reference sequence). Here the CDR3 DNA reads TGCAGTGCTAGGGTTAACACTGAAGCTTTCTTT. Protein product: CSARVNTEAFF.

The chain links TRBV5-6 to TRBJ2-7, with no clear D. V was cut by 0 bases and J by 2 bases, with 9 bases left in between. Germline-derived CDR1 and CDR2 are SGHDT and YYEEEE. This CDR3 has 14 amino acids. This CDR3 reads CASSLGGPAYEQYF. The CDR3 nucleotides are TGTGCCAGCAGCTTGGGAGGTCCCGCCTACGAGCAGTACTTC.

The gene calls are TRBV6-1 and TRBJ1-1; 7 bases fit TRBD1. The CDR3 totals 13 residues. J gave up 3 bases and V 4 bases, and 2 bases lay outside the gene matches. The germline V gene has CDR1 MNHNS and CDR2 SASEGT. This CDR3 is CASSVDRYTEAFF. The CDR3 coding sequence is TGTGCCAGCAGTGTGGACAGGTACACTGAAGCTTTCTTT.

This clone was counted a few times. The rearrangement uses TRBV2 and TRBJ1-1; the D is unclear. Deletions cut 8 bases from V and 0 bases from J, with 13 bases between. CDR1 is SNHLY, CDR2 FYNNEI, per germline. CDR3 length: 14 residues. This chain's CDR3 is CASGSLYLNTEAFF. In DNA form, the CDR3 reads TGTGCCAGCGGATCGTTATATCTGAACACTGAAGCTTTCTTT.

This sequence joins TRBV19 and TRBJ2-2; D remains ambiguous. Germline CDR1 reads LNHDA; CDR2 reads SQIVND (reference sequence). V was cut by 4 bases and J by 4 bases, with 10 bases left in between. This CDR3 is built from 14 residues. The DNA of the CDR3 is TGTGCCAGTAGTACCGTGACGGTCACCGGGGAGCTGTTTTTT. This sequence encodes CASSTVTVTGELFF.

Only one count was recorded for this clone. The chain has TRBV6-1 and TRBJ2-5; 7 positions agree with TRBD2. From germline, CDR1 is MNHNS and CDR2 SASEGT. The CDR3 extends over 15 amino acids. With 5 bases clipped from V and 1 base from J, the junction kept 7 bases outside the gene matches. The CDR3, as DNA: TGTGCCAGCAGTTCCGCGTCTAGCGGCCAAGAGACCCAGTACTTC. It encodes CASSSASSGQETQYF.

This clone is a singleton in its sample. The V gene is TRBV7-9, the J gene TRBJ1-1; possibly TRBD1 for D (6 bases). V dropped 0 bases and J dropped 1 base, with 9 bases sitting between them. The germline gives CDR1 SEHNR, CDR2 FQNEAQ (reference sequence). The CDR3 extends over 15 amino acids. Here the CDR3 DNA reads TGTGCCAGCAGCTTAGCGAGAGGGGGGAACACTGAAGCTTTCTTT. Translated: CASSLARGGNTEAFF.

This clone was observed once. The chain has TRBV27 and TRBJ2-3, with D perhaps matching TRBD1 (6 bases). CDR3 length: 15 residues. V was cut by 6 bases and J by 2 bases, with 15 bases left in between. Germline CDR1 and CDR2: MNHEY and SMNVEV (reference sequence). The CDR3 here is CASSYRDLNTDTQYF. As DNA, the CDR3 is TGTGCCAGCAGCTACAGGGATTTGAACACAGATACGCAGTATTTT.

This clone was recorded once. This sequence joins TRBV19 and TRBJ1-2; 9 bases map to TRBD1. The CDR3 spans 13 residues. V trimming: 9 bases; J trimming: 4 bases; junction bases outside the gene matches: 6. Germline values: CDR1 LNHDA, CDR2 SQIVND (reference sequence). CDR3 sequence (DNA): TGTGCCAGCCAAGGACAGGGGCGCTATGGCTACACCTTC. This codes for CASQGQGRYGYTF.

V is TRBV5-1 and J is TRBJ1-5, with TRBD1 matching over 7 bases. The CDR3 covers 15 residues. With V trimmed by 5 bases and J by 6 bases, 11 bases remained unmatched. The V gene's germline CDR1 is SGHRS and CDR2 YFSETQ. The CDR3 nucleotides read TGCGCCAGCAGTTGGTCGGGACAGTTTGGTCAGCCCCAGCATTTT. Its translation: CASSWSGQFGQPQHF.

This chain connects TRBV4-1 to TRBJ2-7; TRBD1 matches at 8 bases. The germline CDR1 and CDR2 sequences are MGHRA and YSYEKL. J was trimmed by 3 bases and V by 4 bases; bases with no gene match: 11. This CDR3 spans 16 amino acids. This chain's CDR3 is CASSPKPGTGHYEQYF. The CDR3 DNA reads TGCGCCAGCAGCCCGAAGCCGGGGACAGGTCACTACGAGCAGTACTTC.

This chain joins TRBV6-1 and TRBJ2-5, with TRBD1 identical over 9 bases. V was pared by 2 bases and J by 4 bases, with 11 bases of the junction left unmatched. CDR1 is MNHNS and CDR2 is SASEGT in the germline V gene. The CDR3 runs to 17 residues. In DNA, the CDR3 is TGTGCCAGCAGTGAATTTAACAGGGGGCGCTTCGGAGAGACCCAGTACTTC. Protein sequence: CASSEFNRGRFGETQYF.

V gene TRBV4-2 combines with J gene TRBJ1-1, with 9 bases that match TRBD1. The CDR3 totals 16 residues. The V segment lost 4 bases and the J segment 3 bases; nucleotides outside the gene matches: 9. The germline V gene has CDR1 LGHNA and CDR2 YNFKEQ. CDR3 bases: TGTGCCAGCAGCCCCTTACAGGGGGCAGGGGACACTGAAGCTTTCTTT. Translated, it gives CASSPLQGAGDTEAFF.

The rearrangement links TRBV11-2 to TRBJ1-4; D is ambiguous. V lost 8 bases and J lost 12, with 16 bases in between. The CDR3 has 12 amino acids. CDR1 and CDR2 from the germline V gene are SGHAT and FQNNGV. As DNA, the CDR3 is TGTGCCAGCGGGCAACAGCGTTGGGAACTGTTTTTT. It specifies CASGQQRWELFF.

The V and J genes are TRBV2 and TRBJ2-7; D is unclear. This CDR3 has 15 amino acids. V was clipped by 8 bases and J by 5 bases, with 22 bases between them. The germline gives CDR1 SNHLY, CDR2 FYNNEI. The CDR3 here is CASLKGRNLVHEQYF. In DNA form, the CDR3 reads TGTGCCAGCCTTAAGGGCCGTAACCTGGTCCACGAGCAGTACTTC. The whole variable domain, filled in from reference TRBV2 and TRBJ2-7, reads EPEVTQTPSHQVTQMGQEVILRCVPISNHLYFYWYRQILGQKVEFLVSFYNNEISEKSEIFDDQFSVERPDGSNFTLKIRSTKLEDSAMYFCASLKGRNLVHEQYFGPGTRLTVT.